This T cell receptor (beta chain) derives from a study of cytomegalovirus exposure and HLA in healthy donors. Overall study results and limits: A later analysis linked more than 15,000 TCR beta sequences to HLA alleles at 0.05 false discovery rate.

Trimming removed 4 bases at V and 7 bases at J, with 16 bases between. Germline V gene sequence: CDR1 SSHAT, CDR2 FNYEAQ (reference sequence). The CDR3 is 14 amino acids. The PCR had 60 Vbeta and 13 Jbeta primers. Here immunoSEQ multiplex PCR was the method, and the copy in TCRdb shows in-frame clones only, minus some. This sample yields 150,000 to 200,000 clones, of which about four fifths are seen a single time; nearly 8.5% belongs to the top ten. With regard to this clone: Antigen: not known.

The receptor was derived from a male donor in good health and CMV-seropositive. The chain uses TRBV7-7 and TRBJ2-5, with D perhaps TRBD2 (6 bases). Sequenced sample: PBMCs. For the CDR3, the DNA is TGTGCCAGCAGCTCGACCTTGGCCGGGGGGACCCAGTACTTC. Translated, it gives CASSSTLAGGTQYF.